A selection of T cell receptor beta chains follows, all from one sample in a study of molecular identifiers for immune sequencing clone quantification. TCRdb reprocessed the PCR reads via MiXCR and lists one record per CDR3 protein. The table lists about 320,000 distinct CDR3 sequences, 24% of them singletons. Sequencing input: naive CD8+ T cells from blood, with Jurkat cell RNA spiked in. These receptors all come from a human donor in good health. Some libraries in this study had Jurkat cell RNA spiked in. CDR3s include the opening cysteine and the closing phenylalanine or tryptophan. A D gene is named only where the DNA matches it firmly. A clone size is listed for some rows: how often the clone was seen (once, few, many), or a class if it is expanded.

D: TRBD2
size: few
J: TRBJ2-3
V: TRBV7-2
CDR3: CASSGSHSGWGTNTQYF
DNA: TGTGCCAGCAGCGGTTCCCATAGCGGGTGGGGGACTAATACGCAGTATTTT

D: NA
size: many
J: TRBJ1-1
V: TRBV7-9
CDR3: CASSPGTAEAFF
DNA: TGTGCCAGCAGCCCCGGGACGGCTGAAGCTTTCTTT

D: NA
size: many
J: TRBJ2-7
V: TRBV7-6
CDR3: CASSLQGRYEQYF
DNA: TGTGCCAGCAGCTTGCAGGGTCGGTACGAGCAGTACTTC

D: NA
size: few
J: TRBJ1-2
V: TRBV19
CDR3: CASSISQGASAGYTF
DNA: TGTGCCAGTAGTATATCACAGGGTGCTTCTGCCGGCTACACCTTC

D: TRBD2
size: NA
J: TRBJ2-4
V: TRBV6-4
CDR3: CASSGLAGSPAKNIQYF
DNA: TGTGCCAGCAGTGGACTAGCGGGAAGTCCAGCCAAAAACATTCAGTACTTC

D: TRBD1
size: many
J: TRBJ1-1
V: TRBV6-1
CDR3: CASSLPGQGFVGEAFF
DNA: TGTGCCAGCAGTCTACCGGGACAGGGGTTTGTGGGTGAAGCTTTCTTT

D: NA
size: NA
J: TRBJ2-5
V: TRBV19
CDR3: CASTPDSNQETQYF
DNA: TGTGCCAGTACCCCGGACAGTAACCAAGAGACCCAGTACTTC

D: TRBD1
size: many
J: TRBJ2-2
V: TRBV13
CDR3: CASSLVDREMDTGELFF
DNA: TGTGCCAGCAGCTTAGTAGACAGGGAGATGGACACCGGGGAGCTGTTTTTT

D: NA
size: NA
J: TRBJ2-7
V: TRBV6-5
CDR3: CASSYSGQGYYEQYF
DNA: TGTGCCAGCAGTTACTCGGGCCAGGGTTACTACGAGCAGTACTTC

D: TRBD1
size: many
J: TRBJ1-5
V: TRBV28
CDR3: CASKDRGLGQPQHF
DNA: TGTGCCAGCAAGGACAGGGGGCTCGGTCAGCCCCAGCATTTT

D: NA
size: NA
J: TRBJ2-5
V: TRBV5-6
CDR3: CASSSHATEQETQYF
DNA: TGTGCCAGCAGCTCCCACGCGACGGAGCAAGAGACCCAGTACTTC

D: NA
size: many
J: TRBJ1-1
V: TRBV30
CDR3: CAWSRLHDTEAFF
DNA: TGTGCCTGGAGTAGGCTCCATGACACTGAAGCTTTCTTT

D: NA
size: NA
J: TRBJ2-3
V: TRBV15
CDR3: CATSRQLGGRTSTDTQYF
DNA: TGTGCCACCAGCAGACAATTGGGGGGCCGAACTAGCACAGATACGCAGTATTTT

D: TRBD2
size: few
J: TRBJ2-5
V: TRBV5-4
CDR3: CASSSGLAGPETQYF
DNA: TGTGCCAGCAGCTCGGGACTAGCGGGACCCGAGACCCAGTACTTC

D: NA
size: many
J: TRBJ1-2
V: TRBV21-1
CDR3: CARTKAEAYGYTF
DNA: TGTGCCCGAACGAAGGCGGAGGCCTATGGCTACACCTTC

D: NA
size: NA
J: TRBJ2-5
V: TRBV19
CDR3: CASSPCAGQYF
DNA: TGTGCCAGTAGCCCGTGTGCGGGGCAGTACTTC

D: NA
size: NA
J: TRBJ1-6
V: TRBV28
CDR3: CASSLSPINNSPLHF
DNA: TGTGCCAGCAGTTTGAGTCCAATTAATAATTCACCCCTCCACTTT

D: NA
size: NA
J: TRBJ2-1
V: TRBV19
CDR3: CASSISSASEQFF
DNA: TGTGCCAGTAGTATATCTAGCGCCTCTGAGCAGTTCTTC

D: NA
size: many
J: TRBJ2-4
V: TRBV20-1
CDR3: CSAFLTGLSNIQYF
DNA: TGCAGTGCTTTTCTAACGGGTCTCAGTAACATTCAGTACTTC

D: NA
size: NA
J: TRBJ2-1
V: TRBV11-2
CDR3: CASSLVAPAGLYNEQFF
DNA: TGTGCCAGCAGCTTAGTCGCTCCTGCGGGGCTCTACAATGAGCAGTTCTTC

D: NA
size: many
J: TRBJ2-7
V: TRBV20-1
CDR3: CSASIVGGGYEQYF
DNA: TGCAGTGCTTCCATCGTGGGAGGAGGCTACGAGCAGTACTTC

D: NA
size: many
J: TRBJ2-5
V: TRBV19
CDR3: CASSPQTVYETQYF
DNA: TGTGCCAGTAGTCCGCAGACAGTTTATGAGACCCAGTACTTC

D: NA
size: few
J: TRBJ2-1
V: TRBV30
CDR3: CAWSLGDYNEQFF
DNA: TGTGCCTGGAGTCTCGGGGATTACAATGAGCAGTTCTTC

D: TRBD1
size: NA
J: TRBJ2-1
V: TRBV12-3/TRBV12-4
CDR3: CASSFETGDYNEQFF
DNA: TGTGCCAGCAGTTTCGAGACAGGGGATTACAATGAGCAGTTCTTC

D: NA
size: many
J: TRBJ1-6
V: TRBV12-3/TRBV12-4
CDR3: CASSRDNSPLHF
DNA: TGTGCCAGCAGCCGGGATAATTCACCCCTCCACTTT

D: NA
size: few
J: TRBJ1-1
V: TRBV19
CDR3: CASSMGHRTEAFF
DNA: TGTGCCAGTAGTATGGGACATCGCACTGAAGCTTTCTTT

D: NA
size: few
J: TRBJ2-6
V: TRBV4-3
CDR3: CASSKSRGTLGGANVLTF
DNA: TGCGCCAGCTCGAAATCGAGGGGGACTCTGGGCGGGGCCAACGTCCTGACTTTC

D: TRBD2
size: few
J: TRBJ2-2
V: TRBV20-1
CDR3: CSALSLAGEFTGELFF
DNA: TGCAGTGCTCTCTCACTAGCGGGAGAATTCACCGGGGAGCTGTTTTTT

D: TRBD1
size: few
J: TRBJ1-1
V: TRBV19
CDR3: CASNPGQGSFTEAFF
DNA: TGTGCCAGTAACCCGGGACAGGGGAGTTTCACTGAAGCTTTCTTT

D: NA
size: NA
J: TRBJ2-7
V: TRBV6-1
CDR3: CASTPRRGRYEQYF
DNA: TGTGCCAGCACCCCTCGGAGGGGCAGGTACGAGCAGTACTTC

D: NA
size: many
J: TRBJ2-2
V: TRBV27
CDR3: CASSSHSTGELFF
DNA: TGTGCCAGCAGTTCCCACAGCACCGGGGAGCTGTTTTTT

D: TRBD1
size: NA
J: TRBJ2-3
V: TRBV7-9
CDR3: CASSTTGSGQGLTDTQYF
DNA: TGTGCCAGCAGCACTACCGGTTCGGGACAGGGCCTCACAGATACGCAGTATTTT

D: TRBD1
size: few
J: TRBJ2-7
V: TRBV23-1
CDR3: CASSQTRRTGTPYEQYF
DNA: TGCGCCAGCAGTCAAACTCGAAGGACAGGCACCCCCTACGAGCAGTACTTC

D: NA
size: many
J: TRBJ2-3
V: TRBV7-9
CDR3: CASSPVSDTQYF
DNA: TGTGCCAGCAGCCCCGTGTCAGATACGCAGTATTTT

D: NA
size: many
J: TRBJ2-7
V: TRBV6-6
CDR3: CASSYGRQGIGEQYF
DNA: TGTGCCAGCAGTTACGGCCGCCAGGGGATAGGCGAGCAGTACTTC

D: NA
size: NA
J: TRBJ1-1
V: TRBV11-1
CDR3: CASSLVGRGTEAFF
DNA: TGTGCCAGCAGCTTAGTAGGTCGTGGCACTGAAGCTTTCTTT

D: NA
size: few
J: TRBJ2-3
V: TRBV11-2
CDR3: CASSETLADTQYF
DNA: TGTGCCAGCAGCGAAACCCTAGCAGATACGCAGTATTTT

D: NA
size: NA
J: TRBJ2-2
V: TRBV29-1
CDR3: CSVIRGTGELFF
DNA: TGCAGCGTTATCAGGGGCACCGGGGAGCTATTTTTT

D: NA
size: NA
J: TRBJ1-1
V: TRBV29-1
CDR3: CSAERWMTEALF
DNA: TGCAGCGCGGAGAGGTGGATGACTGAAGCTCTCTTT

D: NA
size: few
J: TRBJ2-1
V: TRBV25-1
CDR3: CASSDDSPSRHNEQFF
DNA: TGTGCCAGCAGTGATGATTCCCCCAGTCGCCACAATGAGCAGTTCTTC

D: NA
size: few
J: TRBJ2-3
V: TRBV6-2/TRBV6-3
CDR3: CASSSRGLSGTQYF
DNA: TGTGCCAGCAGTTCCAGGGGACTTTCCGGTACGCAGTATTTT

D: NA
size: NA
J: TRBJ2-7
V: TRBV9
CDR3: CASSVDGGSSYEQYF
DNA: TGTGCCAGCAGCGTAGACGGCGGTAGCTCCTACGAGCAGTACTTC

D: NA
size: many
J: TRBJ1-1
V: TRBV7-6
CDR3: CASRGGSNTVAFF
DNA: TGTGCCAGCAGGGGAGGGTCGAACACTGTAGCTTTCTTT

D: NA
size: NA
J: TRBJ1-1
V: TRBV5-1
CDR3: CASSLAGGAYYSEAFF
DNA: TGCGCCAGCAGCTTGGCCGGGGGGGCATATTACTCTGAAGCTTTCTTT

D: NA
size: NA
J: TRBJ2-7
V: TRBV3-1
CDR3: CASSHGEAGEQYF
DNA: TGTGCCAGCAGCCATGGGGAAGCGGGCGAGCAGTACTTC

D: NA
size: many
J: TRBJ1-1
V: TRBV28
CDR3: CASSSYRQGGGGTEAFF
DNA: TGTGCCAGCAGTTCATATCGGCAGGGAGGAGGGGGCACTGAAGCTTTCTTT

D: NA
size: NA
J: TRBJ1-6
V: TRBV19
CDR3: CASSGSLRADSPLHF
DNA: TGTGCCAGTAGTGGCAGCTTGAGAGCCGATTCACCCCTCCACTTT

D: NA
size: NA
J: TRBJ1-5
V: TRBV10-3
CDR3: CAISEEGPQPQHF
DNA: TGTGCCATCAGTGAGGAGGGTCCCCAGCCCCAGCATTTT

D: NA
size: NA
J: TRBJ2-1
V: TRBV6-6
CDR3: CASSYVGAIKNEQFF
DNA: TGTGCCAGCAGTTACGTGGGAGCGATTAAAAATGAGCAGTTCTTC

D: NA
size: few
J: TRBJ2-7
V: TRBV12-3/TRBV12-4
CDR3: CASSYEGWNYEQYF
DNA: TGTGCCAGCAGTTATGAGGGGTGGAACTACGAGCAGTACTTC

D: TRBD2
size: few
J: TRBJ2-3
V: TRBV9
CDR3: CASSVGPSGVTDTQYF
DNA: TGTGCCAGCAGCGTAGGGCCCAGCGGGGTAACAGATACGCAGTATTTT

D: NA
size: few
J: TRBJ1-1
V: TRBV6-2/TRBV6-3
CDR3: CASSGGLANTEAFF
DNA: TGTGCCAGCAGTGGGGGGCTTGCGAACACTGAAGCTTTCTTT

D: NA
size: NA
J: TRBJ2-1
V: TRBV28
CDR3: CASSLDRNGDEQFF
DNA: TGTGCCAGCAGTCTGGACAGAAATGGGGATGAGCAGTTCTTC

D: TRBD1
size: few
J: TRBJ1-2
V: TRBV15
CDR3: CATSRGQGANYGYTF
DNA: TGTGCCACCAGCAGAGGACAGGGGGCGAACTATGGCTACACCTTC

D: NA
size: few
J: TRBJ2-1
V: TRBV25-1
CDR3: CASSESDSDYNEQFF
DNA: TGTGCCAGCAGTGAATCCGACAGCGACTACAATGAGCAGTTCTTC

D: NA
size: NA
J: TRBJ2-5
V: TRBV3-1
CDR3: CASSRGGGRAETQYF
DNA: TGTGCCAGCAGCCGAGGAGGGGGCAGGGCGGAGACCCAGTACTTC

D: TRBD2
size: NA
J: TRBJ2-7
V: TRBV5-4
CDR3: CASSPGTSGGSSYEQYF
DNA: TGTGCCAGCAGCCCCGGGACTAGCGGGGGGAGCTCCTACGAGCAGTACTTC

D: NA
size: few
J: TRBJ2-3
V: TRBV19
CDR3: CASSIDTVLTTTDTQYF
DNA: TGTGCCAGTAGTATAGATACGGTTCTAACAACCACAGATACGCAGTATTTT

D: NA
size: many
J: TRBJ2-1
V: TRBV5-6
CDR3: CASSPALRGASSYNEQFF
DNA: TGTGCCAGCAGCCCGGCGCTTAGGGGAGCGAGCTCCTACAATGAGCAGTTCTTC

D: NA
size: many
J: TRBJ1-1
V: TRBV5-6
CDR3: CASSPWDFKNTEAFF
DNA: TGTGCCAGCAGCCCGTGGGATTTTAAGAACACTGAAGCTTTCTTT